This T cell receptor beta chain came from a study of T cells in Graves' hyperthyroidism and ophthalmopathy (dated by TCRdb to between 2018 and 2020). As for the study more broadly: Peripheral blood samples were taken at the time of initial diagnosis, prior to any treatment. Following sampling, methimazole starting at 30 mg daily was given to hyperthyroidism patients, and high-dose intravenous methylprednisolone was given to ophthalmopathy patients. The 75 to 100 discovery patients were randomly divided into training and test sets at a 7:3 ratio. The paper reports TCR Vbeta CDR3 sequencing of approximately 140 peripheral blood samples: around 45 ophthalmopathy, 75 to 80 hyperthyroidism and around 17 progressor patients. TCR V-J signatures able to tell the groups apart were searched for in a discovery cohort of 100 patients, of whom around 43 had Graves' ophthalmopathy and roughly 58 had stable Graves' hyperthyroidism. Thyroid tissue and blood T-cell repertoires from over 5 Graves' hyperthyroidism patients were also compared in the study. Prospective prediction of ophthalmopathy was tested in an independent validation cohort of approximately 18 hyperthyroidism patients and 17 patients who later progressed to ophthalmopathy. The paper's findings and limits, for the study overall: Sample size was not statistically predetermined, and blinding of investigators to group allocation was not performed. Blood samples also contained most of the expanded thyroid clonotypes (frequency above 0.001), which suggests that blood repertoires may reflect thyroid immune responses. In validation, the model predicted progression to ophthalmopathy a median of around 6.5 months before onset, with 70% to 71% sensitivity and just under 75% specificity. A 13 V-J signature model separated ophthalmopathy from stable hyperthyroidism, with nearly 90% sensitivity and about 81% specificity in cross-validation and 80%/75% in testing.

At the junction V is shortened by 3 bases and J by 2 bases; bases outside the gene matches: 8. Inclusive of the bounding cysteine and phenylalanine, the CDR3 is 16 residues long. Only CDR3 DNA is held: 48 bases, read in frame from base 1. Taken from the germline V gene, the CDR1 and CDR2 loops are MGHRA and YSYEKL. TCR beta CDR3 regions were amplified from RNA transcripts. A first-round RT-PCR of the TCR CDR3 used the HTBI primer set with the Qiagen OneStep RT-PCR kit. A second multiplex PCR round built the libraries, followed by size selection and purification. The libraries were sequenced on an Illumina HiSeq2000 using paired-end 100 bp reads. Per the original workflow: SOAPnuke was used to process the raw data, with reads discarded if the reads contained adapters or uncalled bases, had a mean Phred below 15, or lacked an exact constant-primer or identifier match. COPE v1.2.5 was used to merge high-quality paired reads, and clonotypes were defined as unique nucleotide sequences. Clonotypes were aligned to IMGT TRBV, TRBD and TRBJ reference segments using MiTCR v1.1. Analysis was restricted to V-J combinations with a frequency above 0.0001, which covered roughly 99% of repertoires. A TCS score was defined as the ratio of F50 (clonal expansion) to E x V (chaos), with BLOSUM62-based TCRdist applied between CDR3 peptides within each V-J. Welch's t-statistics and random forest reduced roughly 530 V-J features to around 14, which were used in a naive Bayes classifier (R e1071). The public reads were run again by TCRdb, first through fastp at Q25 and then through MiXCR, and only productive beta chains were kept. One record per CDR3 amino acid sequence lists the most common genes and DNA. TCRdb assigned the V and J calls; the authors' analysis was not used. The sample yields fewer than 500,000 distinct CDR3 sequences; roughly 14% were counted once. Of the sample, less than 15% falls within the top ten clones.

In the ophthalmopathy patients, disease was moderately to severely active, with a Clinical Activity Score of 3 or more, a NOSPECS grade of 4 or more, and a duration of less than 3 months. Exclusion was applied to patients with uncontrolled infections, other autoimmune diseases, pregnancy or lactation. Diagnoses relied on clinical symptoms, serum thyroxine and TRAb, thyroid ultrasound and orbital computed tomography. PBMCs were isolated from 10 ml of fresh peripheral blood by Ficoll-Paque density gradient centrifugation. Total RNA was extracted with Trizol reagent, and quality was checked on an Agilent 2100 Bioanalyzer. This clonotype was detected a few times. The target of this receptor is not known. The record has no base qualities; no much larger clone is one base away.

This chain joins TRBV4-1 to TRBJ1-2, with 8 bases matching TRBD1. Material: blood. The TCR originated in a young man with Graves' ophthalmopathy. The sequenced DNA: TGCGCCAGCAGCCAGGCCCTGCAGGGGGCAAACTATGGCTACACCTTC. Its translation is CASSQALQGANYGYTF.